The T cell receptor beta chain under discussion was sequenced for a study of blood T cell repertoires in COVID-19. Germline CDR1 is SGHNT and CDR2 is YYREEE (reference sequence). The CDR3 is 12 residues long. The V and J ends lost 3 bases and 3 bases respectively, with 4 bases between them. Per the authors' pipeline: The authors estimated nucleated cell counts from reference gene primer amplification. The assay was immunoSEQ multiplex PCR, and TCRdb's table has in-frame clones only and misses some. V, J and clone size derive from that table, while D and trimming were established from the DNA sequence. This sample has approximately 280,000 clones, with roughly 88% found just once.

The rearrangement joins TRBV5-4 to TRBJ1-3; D is ambiguous. The sample comprised peripheral blood. This sequence originates from a woman in her seventies with acute or convalescent COVID-19. CDR3 bases: TGTGCCAGCAGCTCGTATGGAAACACCATATATTTT. This encodes CASSSYGNTIYF. Full variable domain (rest looked up from reference TRBV5-4 and TRBJ1-3): ETGVTQSPTHLIKTRGQQVTLRCSSQSGHNTVSWYQQALGQGPQFIFQYYREEENGRGNFPPRFSGLQFPNYSSELNVNALELDDSALYLCASSSYGNTIYFGEGSWLTVV.